Listed below are T cell receptor beta chains from one sample, sequenced in a study of radiation and T cells in renal cell carcinoma. Assay: immunoSEQ multiplex PCR; the TCRdb copy retains only in-frame clones and omits some. The sample records approximately 63,000 clones, just under 80% being singletons. The sample consisted of blood, taken from a patient whose treatment included radiotherapy and nephrectomy. Receptors were obtained from a man in his fifties or sixties with renal cell carcinoma. Both conserved end residues are part of each CDR3. A D gene is named only where the DNA matches it firmly. Clone size is stated in some rows and not others, as once, few, many or a class when expanded.

TRBJ2-1	NA	TRBV7-2	NA	TGTGCCAGCAGCTTAGATCCTAGCGTCAATGAGCAGTTCTTC	CASSLDPSVNEQFF
TRBJ2-3	TRBD2	TRBV19	NA	TGTGCCAGTACCGCCGGACTAGCGGGGGGACGCACAGATACGCAGTATTTT	CASTAGLAGGRTDTQYF
TRBJ1-2	NA	TRBV10-3	NA	TGTGCCATCAGTGGGGGAGCAGGGGTTTCAAATGGCTACACCTTC	CAISGGAGVSNGYTF
TRBJ1-1	NA	TRBV7-9	NA	TGTGCCAGCAGATTCACTACCAGGGGACCTATTCCCACTGAAGCTTTCTTT	CASRFTTRGPIPTEAFF
TRBJ2-5	NA	TRBV5-1	NA	TGCGCCAGCAGCTTTACAGACTCTCTCGAAGAGACCCAGTACTTC	CASSFTDSLEETQYF
TRBJ1-4	NA	TRBV5-6	NA	TGTGCCAGCAGCTTGGAACGGGGAAATGAAAAACTGTTTTTT	CASSLERGNEKLFF
TRBJ1-1	NA	TRBV19	once	TGTGCCAGTAGTTTCCCCCCTTTTGGGAGCACTGAAGCTTTCTTT	CASSFPPFGSTEAFF
TRBJ2-1	NA	TRBV11-1	NA	TGTGCCAGCAGCTTAGGACAGTCTTACAATGAGCAGTTCTTC	CASSLGQSYNEQFF
TRBJ2-1	TRBD2	TRBV30	NA	TGTGCCTGGGGACTAGCGGACAATGAGCAGTTCTTC	CAWGLADNEQFF
TRBJ1-2	NA	TRBV5-3	few	TGTGCCAGAAGCTTCCGGATCACTAACTATGGCTACACCTTC	CARSFRITNYGYTF
TRBJ1-4	NA	TRBV5-1	NA	TGCGCCAGCAGCCGCGAGATGACCAGGGCTAATGAAAAACTGTTTTTT	CASSREMTRANEKLFF
TRBJ1-1	NA	TRBV6-1	NA	TGTGCCAGCAAACTAGACAGCGAAGCTTTCTTT	CASKLDSEAFF
TRBJ1-1	NA	TRBV7-8	NA	TGTGCCAGCAGCTTCGCGACCTTGAACACTGAAGCTTTCTTT	CASSFATLNTEAFF
TRBJ1-1	NA	TRBV25-1	NA	TGTGCCAGCAGTCCCCCCGGGGTATACACTGAAGCTTTCTTT	CASSPPGVYTEAFF
TRBJ2-1	NA	TRBV5-1	NA	TGCGCCAGCAGCTTGGCGGCTTCGTTCTCCTACAATGAGCAGTTCTTC	CASSLAASFSYNEQFF
TRBJ2-4	TRBD1	TRBV5-6	NA	TGTGCCAGCAAAGTCCGGGACAGGGGGCTGTGGGCCAAAAACATTCAGTACTTC	CASKVRDRGLWAKNIQYF
TRBJ2-3	TRBD2	TRBV18	NA	TGTGCCAGCTCCCCCGCCAGCGGGGCTAGCACAGATGCGCAGTATTTT	CASSPASGASTDAQYF
TRBJ2-7	TRBD1	TRBV2	few	TGTGCCAGCGGGGGACAGGGGAACTACGAGCAGTACTTC	CASGGQGNYEQYF
TRBJ1-2	NA	TRBV18	NA	TGTGCCAGCTCGCCGCAGGCTTGGGCTAACTATGGCTACACCTTC	CASSPQAWANYGYTF
TRBJ2-1	TRBD2	TRBV6-5	NA	TGTGCCAGCAGTTACCCCGGACTAGCGGGGGCTTATGAGCAGTTCTTC	CASSYPGLAGAYEQFF
TRBJ2-4	TRBD2	TRBV2	few	TGTGCCAGCAGTGAAGGCGCGGGGGGGAAAAACATTCAGTACTTC	CASSEGAGGKNIQYF
TRBJ2-7	TRBD1	TRBV2	once	TGTGCCAGCAGTGAGATTGCAGGGGGTCCCTACGAGCAGTACTTC	CASSEIAGGPYEQYF
TRBJ1-1	NA	TRBV7-2	NA	TGTGCCAGCAGCAGACAGGCCGGTGAAGCTTTCTTT	CASSRQAGEAFF
TRBJ1-1	NA	TRBV11-2	NA	TGTGCCAGCAGCTCCCCGTGGGGGGGGATCACTGAAGCTTTCTTT	CASSSPWGGITEAFF
TRBJ1-1	NA	TRBV29-1	NA	TGCAGCGTTGAGAGACAGACAAGTAACACTGAAGCTTTCTTT	CSVERQTSNTEAFF
TRBJ1-6	NA	TRBV5-4	NA	TGTGCCAGCAGCTTGGACAGGGTAAATTCACCCCTCCACTTT	CASSLDRVNSPLHF
TRBJ2-6	NA	TRBV2	NA	TGTGCCAGCAGTGAAAGGGGAGCATCTGGGGCCAACGTCCTGACTTTC	CASSERGASGANVLTF
TRBJ1-1	NA	TRBV5-6	NA	TGTGCCAGCAGCTTGAGGGCCCTCGGAGCTTTCTTT	CASSLRALGAFF
TRBJ1-1	NA	TRBV7-6	many	TGTGCCAGCAGCTTAGGGGCGGGGAACACTGAAGCTTTCTTT	CASSLGAGNTEAFF
TRBJ2-5	NA	TRBV5-1	NA	TGCGCCAGCAGCTTGGCCCGAGAGACCCAGTACTTC	CASSLARETQYF
TRBJ1-1	NA	TRBV21-1	few	TGTGCCAGCAGCAAAATAGCAGGTGAAGCTTTCTTT	CASSKIAGEAFF
TRBJ1-4	NA	TRBV5-5	NA	TGTGCCAGCAGCTTGGCGGGGGGCGTTTCGCGTGAAAAACTGTTTTTT	CASSLAGGVSREKLFF
TRBJ2-3	TRBD1	TRBV7-2	NA	TGTGCCAGCAGCGCAAGACAGGGGGGCGGCACAGATACGCAGTATTTT	CASSARQGGGTDTQYF
TRBJ1-6	NA	TRBV15	NA	TGTGCCACCAGCAGGCAGTCCCTAAATTCACCCCTCCACTTT	CATSRQSLNSPLHF
TRBJ2-5	NA	TRBV29-1	NA	TGCAGCGTTGGAGGGTCAGGGGGGGACCAAGAGACCCAGTACTTC	CSVGGSGGDQETQYF
TRBJ1-5	TRBD1	TRBV27	NA	TGTGCAATCCTCTGCCCCCGTAGCACCGGGACAGGGGTATGTGGCAATCAGCCCCAGCATTTT	CAILCPRSTGTGVCGNQPQHF
TRBJ1-2	NA	TRBV6-5	NA	TGTGCCAGCAGCTCCAATAGGGCCCACTATGGCTACACCTTC	CASSSNRAHYGYTF
TRBJ2-3	TRBD1	TRBV7-8	few	TGTGCCAGCAGCTTAGACAGGGGGTCCCCAGATACGCAGTATTTT	CASSLDRGSPDTQYF
TRBJ1-1	NA	TRBV29-1	few	TGCAGCGTTGACGGTGGAAGCACTGAAGCTTTCTTT	CSVDGGSTEAFF
TRBJ2-5	NA	TRBV30	NA	TGTGCCTGGAACGAGGGGCAGGGCCACCAAGAGACCCAGTACTTC	CAWNEGQGHQETQYF
TRBJ2-3	NA	TRBV7-9	NA	TGTGCCAGCAGCTTAGGGACAGCAGGTGTGGATACGCAGTATTTT	CASSLGTAGVDTQYF
TRBJ2-1	NA	TRBV2	NA	TGTGCCAGCACTCTTCTGATGAATGAGCAGTTCTTC	CASTLLMNEQFF
TRBJ2-7	NA	TRBV7-9	NA	TGTGCCAGCAGCTTAGGCAGCCTTCGCTCCTACGAGCAGTACTTC	CASSLGSLRSYEQYF
TRBJ1-3	NA	TRBV6-1	NA	TGTGCCAGCAGTGAGTTTGTGACCTCTGGAAACACCATATATTTT	CASSEFVTSGNTIYF
TRBJ2-1	TRBD2	TRBV7-2	NA	TGTGCCAGCAGGCCTATAGCGGGAGGGGGTGAGCAGTTCTTC	CASRPIAGGGEQFF
TRBJ1-1	TRBD1	TRBV27	NA	TGTGCCAGCAGTTCAGGGGGCGCGGGTGATTTCATTGAAGCTTTCTTT	CASSSGGAGDFIEAFF
TRBJ2-1	TRBD2	TRBV9	NA	TGTGCCAGCAGCGTAGGACTAGCGGGAGGAGGGGTTAGGATTTACAATGAGCAGTTCTTC	CASSVGLAGGGVRIYNEQFF
TRBJ1-5	TRBD1	TRBV5-1	NA	TGCGCCAGCAGCCAGACAGGGGAGCCCAATCAGCCCCAGCATTTT	CASSQTGEPNQPQHF
TRBJ1-4	NA	TRBV5-1	NA	TGCGCCAGCAGCTTGATCGGGGGCCCGGATGAAAAACTGTTTTTT	CASSLIGGPDEKLFF
TRBJ2-3	TRBD2	TRBV4-3	NA	TGCGCCAGCAGCCCACTAGCGGGGGCCACAGATACGCAGTATTTT	CASSPLAGATDTQYF